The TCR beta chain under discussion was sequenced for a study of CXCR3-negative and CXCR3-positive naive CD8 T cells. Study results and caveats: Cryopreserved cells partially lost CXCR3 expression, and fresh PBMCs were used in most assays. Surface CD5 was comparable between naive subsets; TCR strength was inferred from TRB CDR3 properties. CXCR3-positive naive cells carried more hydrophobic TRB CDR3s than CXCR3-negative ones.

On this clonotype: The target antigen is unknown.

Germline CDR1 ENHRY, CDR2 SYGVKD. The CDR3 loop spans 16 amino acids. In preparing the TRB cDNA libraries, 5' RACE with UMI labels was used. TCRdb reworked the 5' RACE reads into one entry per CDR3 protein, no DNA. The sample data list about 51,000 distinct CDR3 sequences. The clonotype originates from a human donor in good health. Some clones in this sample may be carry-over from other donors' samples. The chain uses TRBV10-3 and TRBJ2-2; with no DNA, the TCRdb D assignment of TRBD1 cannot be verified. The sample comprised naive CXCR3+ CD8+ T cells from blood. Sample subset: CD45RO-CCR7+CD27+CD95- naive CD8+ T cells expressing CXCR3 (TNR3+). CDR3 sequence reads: CAISGSDRASTGELFF.